This T cell receptor (beta chain) was obtained from a study of shared clonotypes between healthy human individuals. General study results and limits: Tissue TCR repertoires likely differ from these blood-only repertoires.

Deep-level assay runs were performed. Source study methods: In the immunoSEQ data, sequences were junction-only and lacked quality scores, so filtering differed. Data came from immunoSEQ multiplex PCR; TCRdb stores just in-frame clones and leaves some out. V and J calls and clone size follow that table, whereas D and trimming were derived from the DNA. The sample shows millions of clones, around 95% of them seen only once. Trimming shortened V by 2 bases and J by 3 bases, and 11 bases separated the two germline ends. The CDR3 runs 15 residues. The germline V gene encodes CDR1 SGHAT and CDR2 FQNNGV. With regard to this clone: Its antigen is as yet unknown.

From CD4+ cells came CD45RA+ naive and CD45RA-negative memory subsets. This chain joins TRBV11-2 and TRBJ1-3; D gene ambiguous. This receptor was taken from a man aged 18 to 30 in good health. Input material: naive CD4+ T cells sorted from blood. Subset described: CD45RA+ positively selected. Here the CDR3 reads CASSLHLGYGNTIYF. CDR3 bases: TGTGCCAGCAGCTTACATCTGGGCTATGGAAACACCATATATTTT.